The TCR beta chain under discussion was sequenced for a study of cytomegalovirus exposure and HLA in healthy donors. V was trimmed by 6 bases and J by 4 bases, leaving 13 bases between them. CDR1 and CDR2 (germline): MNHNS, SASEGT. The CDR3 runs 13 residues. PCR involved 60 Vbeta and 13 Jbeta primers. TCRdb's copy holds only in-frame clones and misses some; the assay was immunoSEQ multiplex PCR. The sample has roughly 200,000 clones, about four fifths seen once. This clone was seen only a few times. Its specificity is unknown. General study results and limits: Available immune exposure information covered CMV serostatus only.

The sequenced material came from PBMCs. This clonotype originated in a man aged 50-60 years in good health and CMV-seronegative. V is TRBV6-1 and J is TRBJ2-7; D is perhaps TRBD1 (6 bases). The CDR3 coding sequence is TGTGCCAGCAGCGCCACGGACAGTTACGAGCAGTACTTC. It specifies CASSATDSYEQYF.